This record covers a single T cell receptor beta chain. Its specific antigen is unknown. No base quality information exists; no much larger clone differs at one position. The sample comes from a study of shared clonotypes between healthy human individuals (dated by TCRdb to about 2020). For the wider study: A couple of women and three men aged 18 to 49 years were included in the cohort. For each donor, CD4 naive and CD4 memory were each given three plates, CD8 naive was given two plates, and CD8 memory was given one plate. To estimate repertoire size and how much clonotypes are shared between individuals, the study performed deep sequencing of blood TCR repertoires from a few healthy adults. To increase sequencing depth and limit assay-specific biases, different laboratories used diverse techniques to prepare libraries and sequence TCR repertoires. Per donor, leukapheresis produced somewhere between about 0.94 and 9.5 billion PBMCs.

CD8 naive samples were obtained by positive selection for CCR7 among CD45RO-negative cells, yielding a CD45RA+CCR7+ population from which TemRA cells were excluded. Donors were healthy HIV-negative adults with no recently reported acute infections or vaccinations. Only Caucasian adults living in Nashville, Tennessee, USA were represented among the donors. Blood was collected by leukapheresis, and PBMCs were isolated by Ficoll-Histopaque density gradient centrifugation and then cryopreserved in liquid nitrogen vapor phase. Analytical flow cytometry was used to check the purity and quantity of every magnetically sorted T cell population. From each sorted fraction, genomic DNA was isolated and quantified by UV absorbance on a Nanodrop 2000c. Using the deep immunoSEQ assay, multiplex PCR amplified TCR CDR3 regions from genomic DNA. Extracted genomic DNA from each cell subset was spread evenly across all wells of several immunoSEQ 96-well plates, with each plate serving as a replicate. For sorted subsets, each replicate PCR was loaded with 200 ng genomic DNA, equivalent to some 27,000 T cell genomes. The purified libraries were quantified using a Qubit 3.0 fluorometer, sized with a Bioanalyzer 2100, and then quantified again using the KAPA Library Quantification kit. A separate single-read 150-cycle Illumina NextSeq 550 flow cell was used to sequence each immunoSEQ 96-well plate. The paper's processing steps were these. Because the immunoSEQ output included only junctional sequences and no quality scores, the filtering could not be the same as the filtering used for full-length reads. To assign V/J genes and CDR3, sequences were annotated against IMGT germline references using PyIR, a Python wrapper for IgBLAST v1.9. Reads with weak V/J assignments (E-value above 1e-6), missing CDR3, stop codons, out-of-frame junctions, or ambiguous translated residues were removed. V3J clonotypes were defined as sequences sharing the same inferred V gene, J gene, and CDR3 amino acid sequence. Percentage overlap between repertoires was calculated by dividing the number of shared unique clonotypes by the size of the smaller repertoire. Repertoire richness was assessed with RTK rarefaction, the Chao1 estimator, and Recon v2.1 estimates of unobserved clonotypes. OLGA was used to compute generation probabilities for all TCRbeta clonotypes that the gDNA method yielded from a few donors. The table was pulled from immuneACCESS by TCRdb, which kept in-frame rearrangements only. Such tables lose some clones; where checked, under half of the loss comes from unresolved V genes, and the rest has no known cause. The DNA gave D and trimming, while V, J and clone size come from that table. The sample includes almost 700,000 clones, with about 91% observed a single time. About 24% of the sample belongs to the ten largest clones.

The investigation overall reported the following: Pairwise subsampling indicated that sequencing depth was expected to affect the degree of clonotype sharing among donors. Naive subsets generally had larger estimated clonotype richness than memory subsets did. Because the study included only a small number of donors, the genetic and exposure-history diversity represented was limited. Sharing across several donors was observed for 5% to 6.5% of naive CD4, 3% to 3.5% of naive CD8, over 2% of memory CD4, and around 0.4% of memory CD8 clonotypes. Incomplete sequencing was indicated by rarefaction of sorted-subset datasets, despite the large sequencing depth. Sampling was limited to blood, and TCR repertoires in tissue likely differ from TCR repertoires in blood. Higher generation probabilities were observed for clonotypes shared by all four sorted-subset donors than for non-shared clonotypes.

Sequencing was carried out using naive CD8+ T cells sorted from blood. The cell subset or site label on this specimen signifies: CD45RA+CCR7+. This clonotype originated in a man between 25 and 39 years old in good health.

Here is the DNA: TGCGCCAGCAGCCAAGGTATTGCAGGGGGAGACACCATATATTTT. Translated, this gives CASSQGIAGGDTIYF. The rearranged segments are TRBV4-1 and TRBJ1-3; 7 of the junction bases match TRBD1. The germline V gene provides CDR1 MGHRA and CDR2 YSYEKL. From V the trimming removes 1 base and from J it removes 8 bases, while the gene matches leave 8 bases of the junction unaccounted for. The CDR3 sequence holds 15 residues, the cysteine and phenylalanine included. Only the CDR3 portion is preserved as DNA: 45 bases, with reading frame beginning at the first base.